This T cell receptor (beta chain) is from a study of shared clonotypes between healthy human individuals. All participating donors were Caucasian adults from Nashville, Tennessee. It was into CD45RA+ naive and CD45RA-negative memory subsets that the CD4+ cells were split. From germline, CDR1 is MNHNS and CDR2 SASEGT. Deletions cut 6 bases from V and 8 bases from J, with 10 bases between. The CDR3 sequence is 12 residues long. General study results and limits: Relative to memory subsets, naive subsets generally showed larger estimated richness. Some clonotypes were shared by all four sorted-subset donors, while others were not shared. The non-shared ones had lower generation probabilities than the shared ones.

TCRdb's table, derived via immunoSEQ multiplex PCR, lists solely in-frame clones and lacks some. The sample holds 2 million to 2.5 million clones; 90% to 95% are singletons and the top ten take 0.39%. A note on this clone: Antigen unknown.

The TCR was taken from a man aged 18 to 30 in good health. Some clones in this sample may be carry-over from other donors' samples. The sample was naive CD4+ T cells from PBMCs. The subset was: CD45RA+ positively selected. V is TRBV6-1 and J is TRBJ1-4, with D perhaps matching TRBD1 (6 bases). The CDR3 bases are TGTGCCAGCAGCTTGAGGGGGGAAAAACTGTTTTTT. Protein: CASSLRGEKLFF.